Listed below are T cell receptor beta chains from one sample, sequenced in a study of chemoradiotherapy in HPV16-positive cancers. The data were produced by immunoSEQ multiplex PCR, yet TCRdb's version contains in-frame clones alone and is incomplete. The data show more than 20,000 clones, 80% to 95% seen once. The sample in question was blood, obtained from a patient who underwent chemoradiotherapy. These receptors all stem from a human donor with HPV-associated anogenital cancer. CDR3s include the opening cysteine and the closing phenylalanine or tryptophan.

TRBJ1-5 TRBV7-2 CASSPRGEGSNQPQHF
TRBJ2-2 TRBV6-1 CASTLATNTGELFF
TRBJ2-1 TRBV27 CASSLFLSGVNNEQFF
TRBJ2-1 TRBV4-1 CASSQDRGSGYNEQFF
TRBJ2-7 TRBV5-5 CASSRLGLAIYEQYF
TRBJ1-4 TRBV7-2 CASSLDRGEKLFF
TRBJ1-1 TRBV9 CASSVGGGADTEAFF
TRBJ2-7 TRBV7-2 CASSLALSGASYEQYF
TRBJ2-7 TRBV9 CASSRGVDRGRNYEQYF
TRBJ1-4 TRBV19 CASSSAGAGYEKLFF
TRBJ2-5 TRBV2 CASTLLAHSQETQYF
TRBJ2-1 TRBV4-3 CASSHKGQGGLWTNEQFF
TRBJ1-2 TRBV6-1 CASSEGESYGYTF